The sample holds one count of the clone carrying this T cell receptor (beta chain). Antigen: not known. This sample stems from a study of persistence of HIV-infected CD4 T cells. Study context: Median time on suppressive ART was 8 years. Two participants gave one leukapheresis sample; others gave up to roughly 200 mL blood repeatedly.

The stimulus was an HIV-1 Gag 15-mer peptide pool, 1 ug/peptide/mL. Sorted nonresponding memory CD4+ T cells were CD40L-negative, CD69-negative, CD45RO-high. This was the immunoSEQ version 4 assay in survey mode. The repertoire was sequenced with immunoSEQ multiplex PCR; TCRdb's copy has only in-frame clones and lacks some. Here the sample spans some 58,000 clones, about 77% being singletons. V was pared by 2 bases and J by 4 bases, with 7 bases of the junction left unmatched. This CDR3 region has 15 residues. CDR1 is LGHDT, CDR2 YNNKEL, per germline (reference sequence). The clonotype comes from an adult man with HIV who was CMV-seropositive. This rearrangement joins TRBV3-1 (or the pseudogene TRBV3-2) to TRBJ1-2; 7 bases map to TRBD1. Source: CD4+ T cells sorted from PBMCs after approximately 19-hour stimulation, taken from a patient who received antiretroviral therapy. For the CDR3, the DNA is TGTGCCAGCAGCCAAAATACAGGGGCCGCCTATGGCTACACCTTC. Translating it yields CASSQNTGAAYGYTF.